These 27 T cell receptor beta chains came from one sample sequenced in a study of T cell responses to AZD1222 COVID-19 vaccine. Here immunoSEQ multiplex PCR was the method, and the copy in TCRdb shows in-frame clones only, minus some. The sample has approximately 100,000 clones, about 92% seen once; the top ten hold roughly 1.3%. The material sequenced was peripheral blood, taken on day 0 of AZD1222 vaccination. The receptors originated from an adult in good health.

The chain couples TRBV5-1 to TRBJ2-7; D gene unclear. The CDR3 totals 8 residues. From germline, CDR1 is SGHRS and CDR2 YFSETQ. Trimming removed 7 bases at V and 4 bases at J, with 0 bases between. The CDR3 DNA is TGCGCCAGCTACGAGCAGTACTTC. Protein sequence: CASYEQYF.

In DNA, the CDR3 is TGCGCCAGCAGCTTGGTGGGGACAGGCACCTTAGGGACTGAAGCTTTCTTT. Translated: CASSLVGTGTLGTEAFF. This chain connects TRBV5-1 to TRBJ1-1, with 8 bases fitting TRBD1. There are 17 residues in the CDR3. V was pared by 0 bases and J by 5 bases, with 12 bases of the junction left unmatched. The germline gives CDR1 SGHRS, CDR2 YFSETQ.

This clone was counted once. The chain recombines TRBV4-3 with TRBJ2-1, with 7 positions matching TRBD2. CDR3 length: 17 residues. The junction had 5 bases not matched to a gene; V was cut back by 0 bases and J by 0 bases. CDR1 and CDR2 (germline): LGHNA, YSLEER. As DNA, the CDR3 is TGCGCCAGCAGCCAAGAGTTGGCTAGCGGCTCCTACAATGAGCAGTTCTTC. Encoded protein: CASSQELASGSYNEQFF.

V and J are TRBV6-4 and TRBJ1-5; TRBD1 might be the D (5 bases). The CDR3 is 14 amino acids. V was pared by 6 bases and J by 9 bases, with 18 bases between. Germline V gene data show CDR1 as MRHNA and CDR2 as SNTAGT. CDR3: CASRPPRAPGPQHF. In DNA, the CDR3 is TGTGCCAGCAGACCTCCCAGGGCCCCGGGGCCCCAGCATTTT.

This clone appeared a single time. The genes are TRBV21-1 and TRBJ1-2. TRBV21-1 is a known pseudogene. The CDR3 spans 15 residues. CDR3 in DNA: TGTGCCAGCAGCAAAGTCGGGGGTTTTGACTATGGCTACACCTTC. The encoded protein is CASSKVGGFDYGYTF.

The gene calls are TRBV6-2 or TRBV6-3 and TRBJ1-2; D is possibly TRBD1 (6 bases). Germline V gene data show CDR1 as MNHEY and CDR2 as SVGEGT. With 7 bases removed from V and 4 bases from J, the gap between germline ends came to 16 bases. There are 14 residues in the CDR3. The CDR3 loop reads CASTPRGGAYGYTF. In nucleotides, the CDR3 is TGTGCCAGCACCCCCCGGGGGGGGGCCTATGGCTACACCTTC.

As DNA, the CDR3 is TGTGCCAGCTCACCAGGACCGGCGGGCTCTGGAAACACCATATATTTT. It translates to CASSPGPAGSGNTIYF. The chain carries TRBV18 and TRBJ1-3; D uncertain. Trimming shortened V by 2 bases and J by 0 bases, and 11 bases separated the two germline ends. CDR1 and CDR2 from the germline V gene are KGHSH and LQKENI. The length of the CDR3 is 16 residues.

This rearrangement joins TRBV6-5 to TRBJ2-1; D possibly corresponds to TRBD1 (6 bases). The CDR3 is 15 amino acids. Germline values: CDR1 MNHEY, CDR2 SVGAGI. The V end was cut by 6 bases, the J end by 6 bases, with 18 bases between. DNA for the CDR3: TGTGCCAGCAGGCAAAGGGTCCAGGGGTCCAATGAGCAGTTCTTC. Amino acid sequence: CASRQRVQGSNEQFF.

In its sample, this clone was seen once. The rearrangement uses TRBV7-2 and TRBJ2-4; D is perhaps TRBD1 (5 bases). The CDR3 runs 15 residues. Germline V lookup: CDR1 SGHTA, CDR2 FQGNSA. V shed 2 bases and J shed 9 bases, with 17 bases lying between them. In DNA, the CDR3 is TGTGCCAGCAGCTTAAGGGGCCGGGTCGCTGGCATTCAGTACTTC. Protein product: CASSLRGRVAGIQYF.

The chain employs TRBV7-2 and TRBJ2-3; D uncertain. V was cut by 4 bases and J by 3 bases, with 8 bases left in between. Germline V gene data show CDR1 as SGHTA and CDR2 as FQGNSA. This CDR3 is built from 13 residues. CDR3 DNA sequence: TGTGCCAGCAGCTCCCACCGGACAGATACGCAGTATTTT. As protein: CASSSHRTDTQYF.

The chain couples TRBV27 to TRBJ1-6, with D hard to call. In germline, CDR1 is MNHEY, CDR2 SMNVEV (reference sequence). This CDR3 is 15 amino acids long. The ends were cut back, 7 bases at V and 6 bases at J, with 16 bases in the middle. The CDR3 DNA reads as TGTGCCAGCACCCCAGCGGCGGTGGGTAATTCACCCCTCCACTTT. Translation gives CASTPAAVGNSPLHF.

This clone was recorded a few times. The genes are TRBV4-2 and TRBJ1-5; D may be TRBD1 (5 bases). CDR3 size: 13 residues. V lost 4 bases to trimming and J lost 4 bases, with 8 bases between them. The germline gives CDR1 LGHNA, CDR2 YNFKEQ. The CDR3 is CASSRGGNQPQHF. In DNA, the CDR3 is TGTGCCAGCAGCCGGGGGGGGAATCAGCCCCAGCATTTT.

The J gene is TRBJ2-2, the V gene TRBV6-2 or TRBV6-3; D ambiguous. The CDR3 has 14 residues. Germline V gene sequence: CDR1 MNHEY, CDR2 SVGEGT. Trimming removed 0 bases from V and 8 bases from J, with 10 bases in between. The CDR3 nucleotides read TGTGCCAGCAGTTACTCCGGCCCGAGGGGGGAGCTGTTTTTT. As protein: CASSYSGPRGELFF.

This clone appeared a single time. This chain links TRBV6-5 with TRBJ2-7; 8 bases align to TRBD1. The CDR3 runs to 14 residues. With 0 bases clipped from V and 6 bases from J, the junction kept 4 bases outside the gene matches. Germline values: CDR1 MNHEY, CDR2 SVGAGI. The CDR3 loop is CASSYSGQDSEQYF. The DNA of the CDR3 is TGTGCCAGCAGTTACTCGGGACAGGACAGCGAGCAGTACTTC.

This clone was counted a single time. V and J are TRBV19 and TRBJ2-5; 7 positions match TRBD1. The germline CDR1 and CDR2 sequences are LNHDA and SQIVND (reference sequence). This CDR3 has 13 amino acids. Trimming at V came to 5 bases and at J to 3 bases, leaving 3 bases not matched to a gene. CDR3 amino acids: CASSVDREETQYF. CDR3 coding DNA: TGTGCCAGTAGTGTCGACAGGGAAGAGACCCAGTACTTC.

The chain uses TRBV28 and TRBJ1-3; no reliable D call. Germline values: CDR1 MDHEN, CDR2 SYDVKM. V dropped 4 bases and J dropped 4 bases, with 17 bases sitting between them. The length of the CDR3 is 16 residues. The CDR3 spells CASSSRDMTKGNTIYF. The DNA for the CDR3 is TGTGCCAGCAGTTCCCGCGATATGACAAAGGGAAACACCATATATTTT.

The CDR3 nucleotides are TGTGCCAGCAGCTCGGCGCCGGGACTAGCGGGAGTGGAGCAGTACTTC. Translated: CASSSAPGLAGVEQYF. This chain links TRBV7-9 with TRBJ2-7, with 14 positions matching TRBD2. This CDR3 is built from 16 residues. Trimming at V came to 4 bases and at J to 7 bases, leaving 9 bases not matched to a gene. Germline CDR1 reads SEHNR; CDR2 reads FQNEAQ (reference sequence).

V and J are TRBV7-3 and TRBJ2-1; the D call may be TRBD1 or TRBD2 (5 bases each). The germline CDR1 and CDR2 sequences are SGHTA and FQGTGA. Trimming pared 3 bases from V and 8 bases from J, leaving 26 bases between. The CDR3 loop spans 18 amino acids. This chain's CDR3 is CASSFGTLEKGVDYEQFF. In DNA, the CDR3 is TGTGCCAGCAGCTTTGGGACCCTGGAAAAAGGTGTCGATTATGAGCAGTTCTTC. Filled out from reference TRBV7-3 and TRBJ2-1, the complete variable domain reads GAGVSQTPSNKVTEKGKYVELRCDPISGHTALYWYRQSLGQGPEFLIYFQGTGAADDSGLPNDRFFAVRPEGSVSTLKIQRTERGDSAVYLCASSFGTLEKGVDYEQFFGPGTRLTVL.

This sequence joins TRBV5-1 and TRBJ2-3; tentative D call: TRBD1 (5 bases). Trimming shortened V by 3 bases and J by 2 bases, and 10 bases separated the two germline ends. Germline V gene sequence: CDR1 SGHRS, CDR2 YFSETQ. The CDR3 runs 14 residues. CDR3 coding DNA: TGCGCCAGCAGCTCGGCGGACAACACAGATACGCAGTATTTT. Amino acids: CASSSADNTDTQYF.

The chain carries TRBV4-1 and TRBJ2-7; D gene uncertain. CDR3 length: 15 amino acids. V gave up 0 bases and J gave up 5 bases, with 14 bases separating them. The germline CDR1 and CDR2 sequences are MGHRA and YSYEKL. CDR3 region: CASSQDQWFLDEQYF. CDR3 sequence (DNA): TGCGCCAGCAGCCAAGATCAATGGTTTCTGGACGAGCAGTACTTC.

This chain uses TRBV4-2 with TRBJ1-2; possibly TRBD1 for D (5 bases). Germline assignment: CDR1 LGHNA and CDR2 YNFKEQ. The CDR3 consists of 14 residues. V was trimmed by 8 bases and J by 8 bases, leaving 21 bases between them. The CDR3 loop reads CASRLGAESGGYTF. CDR3 DNA: TGTGCCAGCCGCCTTGGGGCGGAATCGGGGGGCTACACCTTC.

The chain joins TRBV5-1 to TRBJ1-1; D may be TRBD1 (6 bases). Germline values: CDR1 SGHRS, CDR2 YFSETQ. The length of the CDR3 is 15 residues. V was shortened by 4 bases and J by 3 bases, with 16 bases between the two germline ends. Here the CDR3 reads CASSINGGLDTEAFF. The CDR3 region has the DNA TGCGCCAGCAGCATCAATGGGGGCCTCGACACTGAAGCTTTCTTT.

V usage is TRBV5-6 and J usage is TRBJ2-2; TRBD1 might be the D (5 bases). Deletions cut 7 bases from V and 1 base from J, with 11 bases between. The germline gives CDR1 SGHDT, CDR2 YYEEEE. CDR3 length: 14 residues. The CDR3 spells CASFRQGNTGELFF. CDR3 nucleotide sequence: TGTGCCAGCTTTAGGCAGGGGAACACCGGGGAGCTGTTTTTT.

This clone was picked up one time. This chain connects TRBV6-5 to TRBJ2-7; D might be TRBD2 (5 bases). CDR3 length: 13 amino acids. Trimming left V 0 bases short and J 2 bases short, with 5 bases between. Per the germline V gene, CDR1 is MNHEY and CDR2 is SVGAGI. For the CDR3, the DNA is TGTGCCAGCAGTTACTCCGGGACCTACGAGCAGTACTTC. Translated: CASSYSGTYEQYF.

The chain recombines TRBV30 with TRBJ2-7, with D tentatively TRBD1 (5 bases). V was trimmed by 3 bases and J by 7 bases, leaving 16 bases between them. This CDR3 is 13 amino acids long. Per germline, CDR1 GTSNPN and CDR2 SVGIG (reference sequence). CDR3 protein: CAWSPSQGLEQYF. The CDR3, as DNA: TGTGCCTGGAGCCCCTCGCAGGGTTTAGAGCAGTACTTC.

This clone came up once. The chain combines TRBV5-1 with TRBJ1-5; TRBD1 matches at 7 bases. Germline V gene sequence: CDR1 SGHRS, CDR2 YFSETQ. The junction had 8 bases not matched to a gene; V was cut back by 5 bases and J by 3 bases. The CDR3 has 15 residues. The CDR3 bases are TGCGCCAGCAGGTTAGGACAGGACCTCAATCAGCCCCAGCATTTT. Its translation: CASRLGQDLNQPQHF.

This clone was seen just once. This chain joins TRBV28 and TRBJ2-7; no reliable D call. Germline assignment: CDR1 MDHEN and CDR2 SYDVKM. V was shortened by 7 bases and J by 3 bases, with 13 bases between the two germline ends. The CDR3 length is 13 residues. This CDR3 is CASIPGPSYEQYF. In nucleotides, the CDR3 is TGTGCCAGCATCCCCGGACCAAGCTACGAGCAGTACTTC.